This is a list of T cell receptor beta chains from one sample in a study of PD-1 blockade in classical Hodgkin lymphoma. TCRdb's copy holds only in-frame clones and misses some; the assay was immunoSEQ multiplex PCR. This table has under 30,000 clones, more than 60% appearing once. The sample was CD4+ T cells from blood, taken at baseline. The source is a human donor with classical Hodgkin lymphoma. Both conserved end residues are part of each CDR3. Each record gives: CDR3 protein, CDR3 length, J gene, V gene, clone size. Rows give clone size only sometimes, using once, few, many, or a class for an expanded clone.

CDR3 protein: CASSDPQGADQETQYF
CDR3 length: 16
J gene: TRBJ2-5
V gene: TRBV5-1
clone size: -

CDR3 protein: CASSFRTARFGYTF
CDR3 length: 14
J gene: TRBJ1-2
V gene: TRBV5-4
clone size: -

CDR3 protein: CASSLGLAGVETQYF
CDR3 length: 15
J gene: TRBJ2-5
V gene: TRBV5-1
clone size: -

CDR3 protein: CASSSGRFPDEQFF
CDR3 length: 14
J gene: TRBJ2-1
V gene: TRBV7-3
clone size: few

CDR3 protein: CASSRVRGHEQYF
CDR3 length: 13
J gene: TRBJ2-7
V gene: TRBV6-5
clone size: -

CDR3 protein: CASSPRVGYEQYF
CDR3 length: 13
J gene: TRBJ2-7
V gene: TRBV19
clone size: -

CDR3 protein: CAWSLLAGWGEQYF
CDR3 length: 14
J gene: TRBJ2-5
V gene: TRBV30
clone size: -

CDR3 protein: CASSQLGPSTDTQYF
CDR3 length: 15
J gene: TRBJ2-3
V gene: TRBV18
clone size: -

CDR3 protein: CATSRGGQGNYGYTF
CDR3 length: 15
J gene: TRBJ1-2
V gene: TRBV15
clone size: -

CDR3 protein: CASSYRRNQETQYF
CDR3 length: 14
J gene: TRBJ2-5
V gene: TRBV7-9
clone size: -

CDR3 protein: CASIKLTMSGITGELFF
CDR3 length: 17
J gene: TRBJ2-2
V gene: TRBV28
clone size: -